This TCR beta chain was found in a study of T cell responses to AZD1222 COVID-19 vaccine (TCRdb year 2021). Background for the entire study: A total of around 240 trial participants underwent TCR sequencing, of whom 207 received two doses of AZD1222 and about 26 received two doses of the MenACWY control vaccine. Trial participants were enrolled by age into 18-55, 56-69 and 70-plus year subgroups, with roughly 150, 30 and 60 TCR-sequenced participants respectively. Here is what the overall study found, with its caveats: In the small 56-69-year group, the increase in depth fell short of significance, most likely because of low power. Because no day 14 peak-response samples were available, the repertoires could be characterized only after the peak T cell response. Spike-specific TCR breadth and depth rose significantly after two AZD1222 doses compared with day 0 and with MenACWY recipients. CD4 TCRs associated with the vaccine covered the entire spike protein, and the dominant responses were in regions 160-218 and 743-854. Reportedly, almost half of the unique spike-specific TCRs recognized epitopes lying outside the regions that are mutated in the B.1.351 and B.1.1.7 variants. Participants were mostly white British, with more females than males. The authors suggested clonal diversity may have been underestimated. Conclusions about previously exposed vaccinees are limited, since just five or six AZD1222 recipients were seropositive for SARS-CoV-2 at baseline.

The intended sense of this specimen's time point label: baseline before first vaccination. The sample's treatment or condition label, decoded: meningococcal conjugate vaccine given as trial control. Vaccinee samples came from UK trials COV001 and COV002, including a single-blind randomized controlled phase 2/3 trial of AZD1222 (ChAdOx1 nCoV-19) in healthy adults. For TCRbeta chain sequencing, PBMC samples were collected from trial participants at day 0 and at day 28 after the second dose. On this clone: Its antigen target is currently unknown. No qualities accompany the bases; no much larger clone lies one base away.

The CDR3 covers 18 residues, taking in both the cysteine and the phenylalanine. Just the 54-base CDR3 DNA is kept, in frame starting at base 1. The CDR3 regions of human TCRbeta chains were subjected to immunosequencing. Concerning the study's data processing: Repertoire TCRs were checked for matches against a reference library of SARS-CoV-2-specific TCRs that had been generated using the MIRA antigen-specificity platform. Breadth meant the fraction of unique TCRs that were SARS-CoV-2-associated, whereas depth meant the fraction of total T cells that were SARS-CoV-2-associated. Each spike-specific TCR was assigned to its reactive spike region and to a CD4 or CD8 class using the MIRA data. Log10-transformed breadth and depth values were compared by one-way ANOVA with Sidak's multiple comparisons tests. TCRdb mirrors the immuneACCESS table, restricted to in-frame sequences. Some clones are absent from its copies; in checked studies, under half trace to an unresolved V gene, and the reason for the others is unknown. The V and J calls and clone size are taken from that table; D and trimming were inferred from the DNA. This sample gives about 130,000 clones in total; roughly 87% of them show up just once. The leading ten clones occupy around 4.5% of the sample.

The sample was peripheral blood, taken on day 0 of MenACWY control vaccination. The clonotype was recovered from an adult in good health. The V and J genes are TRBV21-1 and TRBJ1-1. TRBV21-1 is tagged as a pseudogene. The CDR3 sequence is CASSPRVRGREEGTEAFF. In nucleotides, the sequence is TGTGCCAGCAGCCCCCGAGTCCGAGGCAGGGAAGAGGGCACTGAAGCTTTCTTT.